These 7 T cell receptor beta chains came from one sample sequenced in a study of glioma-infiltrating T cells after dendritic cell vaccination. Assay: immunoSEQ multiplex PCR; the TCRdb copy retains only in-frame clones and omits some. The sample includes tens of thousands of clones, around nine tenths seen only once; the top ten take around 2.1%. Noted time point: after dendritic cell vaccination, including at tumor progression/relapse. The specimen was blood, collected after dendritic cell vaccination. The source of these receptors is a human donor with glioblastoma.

Here the CDR3 DNA reads TGTGCCATCAGTGAGTCGGTCGACACGAAAGTTCAGTATTTT. Its translation is CAISESVDTKVQYF. This chain joins TRBV10-3 and TRBJ2-3; D not certain. The CDR3 spans 14 residues. Germline CDR1 reads ENHRY; CDR2 reads SYGVKD. Trimming stripped 0 bases from V and 12 bases from J, with 16 bases between.

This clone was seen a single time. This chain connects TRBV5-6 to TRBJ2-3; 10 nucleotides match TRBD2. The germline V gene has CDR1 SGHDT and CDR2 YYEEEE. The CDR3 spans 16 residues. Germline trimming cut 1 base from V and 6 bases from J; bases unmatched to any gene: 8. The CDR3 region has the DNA TGTGCCAGCAGCTTGATGGGAGCGGGGGGGACCGATACGCAGTATTTT. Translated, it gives CASSLMGAGGTDTQYF.

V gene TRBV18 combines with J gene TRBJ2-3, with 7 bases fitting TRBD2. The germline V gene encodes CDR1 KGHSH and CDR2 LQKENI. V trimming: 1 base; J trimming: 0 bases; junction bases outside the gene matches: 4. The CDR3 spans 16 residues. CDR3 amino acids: CASSPLSGSSTDTQYF. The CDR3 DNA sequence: TGTGCCAGCTCACCACTTAGCGGGTCTAGCACAGATACGCAGTATTTT.

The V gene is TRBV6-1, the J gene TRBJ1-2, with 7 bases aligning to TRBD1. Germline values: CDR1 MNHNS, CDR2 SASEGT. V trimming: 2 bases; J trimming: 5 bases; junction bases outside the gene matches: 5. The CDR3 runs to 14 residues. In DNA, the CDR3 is TGTGCCAGCAGTGAAAGACAGGGTCAGTATGGCTACACCTTC. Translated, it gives CASSERQGQYGYTF.

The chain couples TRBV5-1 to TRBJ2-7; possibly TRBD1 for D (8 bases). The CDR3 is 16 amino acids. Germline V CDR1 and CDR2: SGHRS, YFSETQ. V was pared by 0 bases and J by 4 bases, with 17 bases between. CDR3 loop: CASSLDLGQGGYEQYF. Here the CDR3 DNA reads TGCGCCAGCAGCTTGGACCTAGGACAGGGAGGGTACGAGCAGTACTTC. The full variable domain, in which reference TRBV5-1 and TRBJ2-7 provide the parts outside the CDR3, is KAGVTQTPRYLIKTRGQQVTLSCSPISGHRSVSWYQQTPGQGLQFLFEYFSETQRNKGNFPGRFSGRQFSNSRSEMNVSTLELGDSALYLCASSLDLGQGGYEQYFGPGTRLTVT.

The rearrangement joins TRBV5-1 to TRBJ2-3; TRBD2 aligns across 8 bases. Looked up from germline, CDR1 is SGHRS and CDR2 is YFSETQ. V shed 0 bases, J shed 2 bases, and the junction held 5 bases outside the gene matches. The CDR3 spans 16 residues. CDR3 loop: CASSLASGGNTDTQYF. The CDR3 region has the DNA TGCGCCAGCAGCTTGGCAAGCGGGGGAAACACAGATACGCAGTATTTT.

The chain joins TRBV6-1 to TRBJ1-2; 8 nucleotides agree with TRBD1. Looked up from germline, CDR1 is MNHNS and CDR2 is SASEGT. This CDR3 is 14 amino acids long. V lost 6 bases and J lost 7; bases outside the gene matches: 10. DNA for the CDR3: TGTGCCAGCAGGGCGGACAGGGAAGTTGGTGGCTACACCTTC. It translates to CASRADREVGGYTF.